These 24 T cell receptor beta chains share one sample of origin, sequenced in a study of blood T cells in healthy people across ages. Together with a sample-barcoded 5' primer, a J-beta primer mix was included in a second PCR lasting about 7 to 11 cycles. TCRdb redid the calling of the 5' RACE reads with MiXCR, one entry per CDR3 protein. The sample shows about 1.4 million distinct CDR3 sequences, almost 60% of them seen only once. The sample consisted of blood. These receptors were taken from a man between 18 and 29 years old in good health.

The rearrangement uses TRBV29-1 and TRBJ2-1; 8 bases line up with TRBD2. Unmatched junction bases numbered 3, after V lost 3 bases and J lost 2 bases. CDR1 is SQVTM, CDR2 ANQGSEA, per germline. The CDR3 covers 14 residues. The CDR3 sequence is CSVESLAAYNEQFF. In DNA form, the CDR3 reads TGCAGCGTTGAGTCACTAGCGGCCTACAATGAGCAGTTCTTC.

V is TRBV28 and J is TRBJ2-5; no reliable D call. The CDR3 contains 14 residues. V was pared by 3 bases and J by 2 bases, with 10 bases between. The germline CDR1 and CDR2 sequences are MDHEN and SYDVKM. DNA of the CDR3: TGTGCCAGCAGTTTGTCCCCAGCACAAGAGACCCAGTACTTC. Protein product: CASSLSPAQETQYF.

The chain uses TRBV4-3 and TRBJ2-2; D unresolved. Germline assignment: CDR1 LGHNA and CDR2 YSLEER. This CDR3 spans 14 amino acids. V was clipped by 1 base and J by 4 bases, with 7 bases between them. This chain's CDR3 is CASSQATGTGELFF. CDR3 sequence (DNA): TGCGCCAGCAGCCAAGCGACGGGCACCGGGGAGCTGTTTTTT.

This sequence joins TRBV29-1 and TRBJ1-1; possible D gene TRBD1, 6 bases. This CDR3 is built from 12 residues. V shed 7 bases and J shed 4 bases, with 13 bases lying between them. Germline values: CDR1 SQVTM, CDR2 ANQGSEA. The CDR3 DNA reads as TGCAGCGGATCTCAGGGGCCCACTGAAGCTTTCTTT. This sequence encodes CSGSQGPTEAFF.

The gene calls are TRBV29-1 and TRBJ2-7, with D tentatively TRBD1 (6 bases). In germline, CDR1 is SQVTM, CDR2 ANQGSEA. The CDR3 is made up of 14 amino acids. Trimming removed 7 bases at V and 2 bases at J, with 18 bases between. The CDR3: CSALDSTTPYEQYF. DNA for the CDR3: TGCAGCGCTCTGGACAGCACCACACCCTACGAGCAGTACTTC.

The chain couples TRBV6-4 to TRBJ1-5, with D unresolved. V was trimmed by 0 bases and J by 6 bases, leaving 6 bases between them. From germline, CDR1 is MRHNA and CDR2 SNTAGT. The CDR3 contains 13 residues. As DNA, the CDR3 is TGTGCCAGCAGTGACTCGTTTGGTCAGCCCCAGCATTTT. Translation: CASSDSFGQPQHF.

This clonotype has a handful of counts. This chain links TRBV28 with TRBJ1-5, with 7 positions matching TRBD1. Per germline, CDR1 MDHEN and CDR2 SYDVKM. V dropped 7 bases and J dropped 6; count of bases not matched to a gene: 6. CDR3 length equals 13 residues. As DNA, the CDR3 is TGTGCCAGCAATACAGGGGTGGGTCAGCCCCAGCATTTT. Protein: CASNTGVGQPQHF. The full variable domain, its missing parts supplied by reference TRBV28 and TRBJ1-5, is DVKVTQSSRYLVKRTGEKVFLECVQDMDHENMFWYRQDPGLGLRLIYFSYDVKMKEKGDIPEGYSVSREKKERFSLILESASTNQTSMYLCASNTGVGQPQHFGDGTRLSIL.

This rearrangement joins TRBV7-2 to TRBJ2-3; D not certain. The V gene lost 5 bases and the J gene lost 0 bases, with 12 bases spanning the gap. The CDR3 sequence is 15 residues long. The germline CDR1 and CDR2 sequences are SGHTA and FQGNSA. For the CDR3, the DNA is TGTGCCAGCAGCCTTATGGGAACTAGCACAGATACGCAGTATTTT. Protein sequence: CASSLMGTSTDTQYF.

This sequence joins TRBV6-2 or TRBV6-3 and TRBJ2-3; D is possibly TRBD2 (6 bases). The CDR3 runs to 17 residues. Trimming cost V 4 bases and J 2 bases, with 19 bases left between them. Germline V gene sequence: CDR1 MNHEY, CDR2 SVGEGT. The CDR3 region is CASSSNPNRDSTDTQYF. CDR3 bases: TGTGCCAGCAGTTCCAATCCCAACCGGGACTCCACAGATACGCAGTATTTT.

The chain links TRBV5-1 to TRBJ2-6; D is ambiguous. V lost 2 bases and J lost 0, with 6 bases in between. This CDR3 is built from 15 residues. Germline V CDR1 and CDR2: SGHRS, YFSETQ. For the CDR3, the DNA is TGCGCCAGCAGCTTTCCAGACTCTGGGGCCAACGTCCTGACTTTC. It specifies CASSFPDSGANVLTF.

In DNA form, the CDR3 reads TGTGCCAGCAGCTTGCTCCTGGGGGGCACTGAAGCTTTCTTT. This sequence encodes CASSLLLGGTEAFF. The gene calls are TRBV7-2 and TRBJ1-1; D is possibly TRBD1 (5 bases). Trimming removed 3 bases at V and 4 bases at J, with 12 bases between. The CDR3 runs to 14 residues. Per germline, CDR1 SGHTA and CDR2 FQGNSA.

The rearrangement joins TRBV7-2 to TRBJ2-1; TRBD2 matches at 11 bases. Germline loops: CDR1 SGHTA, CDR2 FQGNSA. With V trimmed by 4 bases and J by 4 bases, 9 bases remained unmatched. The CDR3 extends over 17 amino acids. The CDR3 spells CASSSRDPSGRYNEQFF. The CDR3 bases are TGTGCCAGCAGCTCAAGAGACCCTAGCGGGAGGTACAATGAGCAGTTCTTC.

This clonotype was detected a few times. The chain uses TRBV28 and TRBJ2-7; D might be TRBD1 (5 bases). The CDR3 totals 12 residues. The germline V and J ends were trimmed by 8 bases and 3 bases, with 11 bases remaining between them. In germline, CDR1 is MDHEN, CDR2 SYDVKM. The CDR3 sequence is CASGQGRYEQYF. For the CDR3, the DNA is TGTGCCAGCGGGCAGGGTCGCTACGAGCAGTACTTC. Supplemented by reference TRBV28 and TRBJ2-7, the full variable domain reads DVKVTQSSRYLVKRTGEKVFLECVQDMDHENMFWYRQDPGLGLRLIYFSYDVKMKEKGDIPEGYSVSREKKERFSLILESASTNQTSMYLCASGQGRYEQYFGPGTRLTVT.

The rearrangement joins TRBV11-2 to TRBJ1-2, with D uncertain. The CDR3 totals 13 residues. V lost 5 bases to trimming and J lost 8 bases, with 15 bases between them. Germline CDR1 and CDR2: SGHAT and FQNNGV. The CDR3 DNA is TGTGCCAGCAGCCCCAGAAGGGTTTGGGGCTACACCTTC. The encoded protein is CASSPRRVWGYTF.

CDR3 in DNA: TGTGCCAGCAGTTTTATTAGGGCCGAAGCTTTCTTT. It specifies CASSFIRAEAFF. The chain recombines TRBV12-3 or TRBV12-4 with TRBJ1-1; D is ambiguous. The CDR3 loop spans 12 amino acids. V was clipped by 3 bases and J by 8 bases, with 10 bases between them.

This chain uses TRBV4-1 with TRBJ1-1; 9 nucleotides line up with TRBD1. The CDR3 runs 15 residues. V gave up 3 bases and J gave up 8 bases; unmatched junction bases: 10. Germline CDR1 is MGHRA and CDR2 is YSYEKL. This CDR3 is CASSHDPAGTGEAFF. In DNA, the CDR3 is TGCGCCAGCAGCCACGACCCGGCCGGGACAGGGGAAGCTTTCTTT.

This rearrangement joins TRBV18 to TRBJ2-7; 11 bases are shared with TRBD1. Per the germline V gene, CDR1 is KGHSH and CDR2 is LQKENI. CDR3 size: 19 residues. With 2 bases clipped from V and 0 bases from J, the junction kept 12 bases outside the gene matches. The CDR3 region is CASSPSPGQGVGGSYEQYF. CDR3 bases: TGTGCCAGCTCACCATCCCCGGGACAGGGGGTTGGTGGCTCCTACGAGCAGTACTTC.

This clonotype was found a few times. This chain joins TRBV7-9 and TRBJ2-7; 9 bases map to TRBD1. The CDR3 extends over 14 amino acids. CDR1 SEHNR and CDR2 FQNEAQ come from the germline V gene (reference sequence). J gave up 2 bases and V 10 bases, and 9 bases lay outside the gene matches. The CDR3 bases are TGTGCCACCTCGTGGACAGGGGTCACCTACGAGCAGTACTTC. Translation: CATSWTGVTYEQYF.

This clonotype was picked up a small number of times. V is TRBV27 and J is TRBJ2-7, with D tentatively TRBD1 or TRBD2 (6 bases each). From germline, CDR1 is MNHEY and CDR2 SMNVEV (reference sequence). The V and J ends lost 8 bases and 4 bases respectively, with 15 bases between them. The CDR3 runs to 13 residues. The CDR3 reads CASGGGRRYEQYF. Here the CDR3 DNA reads TGTGCCAGCGGTGGGGGGCGTAGGTACGAGCAGTACTTC.

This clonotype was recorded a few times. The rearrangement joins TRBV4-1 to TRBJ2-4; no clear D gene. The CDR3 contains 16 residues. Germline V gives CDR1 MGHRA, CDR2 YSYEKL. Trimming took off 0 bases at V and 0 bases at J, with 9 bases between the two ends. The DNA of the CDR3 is TGCGCCAGCAGCCAAGAGACGCTCATAGCCAAAAACATTCAGTACTTC. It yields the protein CASSQETLIAKNIQYF.

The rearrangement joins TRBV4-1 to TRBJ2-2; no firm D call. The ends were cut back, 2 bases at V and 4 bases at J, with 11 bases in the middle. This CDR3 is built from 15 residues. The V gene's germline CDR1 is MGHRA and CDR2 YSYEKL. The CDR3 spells CASSQKAPSTGELFF. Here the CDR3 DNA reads TGCGCCAGCAGCCAAAAGGCCCCGAGCACCGGGGAGCTGTTTTTT.

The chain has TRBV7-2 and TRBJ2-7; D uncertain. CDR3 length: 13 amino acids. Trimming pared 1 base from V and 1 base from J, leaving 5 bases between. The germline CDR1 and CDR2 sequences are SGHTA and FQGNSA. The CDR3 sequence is CASSLVLSYEQYF. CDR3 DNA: TGTGCCAGCAGCTTAGTCCTTTCCTACGAGCAGTACTTC.

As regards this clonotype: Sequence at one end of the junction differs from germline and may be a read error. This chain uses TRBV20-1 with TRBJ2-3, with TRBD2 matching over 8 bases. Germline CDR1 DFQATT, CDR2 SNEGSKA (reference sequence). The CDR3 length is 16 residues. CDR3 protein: CSARDGQRGYTGTQYF. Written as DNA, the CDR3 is TGCAGTGCTAGAGATGGCCAGCGGGGGTACACAGGTACGCAGTATTTT.

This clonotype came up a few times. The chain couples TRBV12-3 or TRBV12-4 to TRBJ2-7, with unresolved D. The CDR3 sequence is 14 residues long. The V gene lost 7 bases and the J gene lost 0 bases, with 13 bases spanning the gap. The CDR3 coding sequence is TGTGCCAGCACCCACAGTCTAAGCTCCTACGAGCAGTACTTC. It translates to CASTHSLSSYEQYF.